This T cell receptor (beta chain) was captured by sequencing in a study of blood T cell repertoires in COVID-19. Methods used by the authors: Amplification with reference gene primers provided the estimates of nucleated cell counts. Only in-frame clones appear in the TCRdb table, and some are missing; sequencing was by immunoSEQ multiplex PCR. That table gives V, J and clone size, and the DNA gave D and trimming. This table has over 90,000 clones, approximately 86% appearing once. This CDR3 comprises 15 residues. Trimming removed 6 bases at V and 7 bases at J, with 16 bases between. CDR1 MNHEY and CDR2 SVGAGI come from the germline V gene.

The sequenced sample was peripheral blood. The chain couples TRBV6-5 to TRBJ1-6; D is possibly TRBD1 (5 bases). The origin of this receptor is a man between 45 and 60 years old with active or convalescent COVID-19. The CDR3 nucleotides read TGTGCCAGCAGCTCCGTAGGGGCGGGAAATTCACCCCTCCACTTT. Translation: CASSSVGAGNSPLHF.